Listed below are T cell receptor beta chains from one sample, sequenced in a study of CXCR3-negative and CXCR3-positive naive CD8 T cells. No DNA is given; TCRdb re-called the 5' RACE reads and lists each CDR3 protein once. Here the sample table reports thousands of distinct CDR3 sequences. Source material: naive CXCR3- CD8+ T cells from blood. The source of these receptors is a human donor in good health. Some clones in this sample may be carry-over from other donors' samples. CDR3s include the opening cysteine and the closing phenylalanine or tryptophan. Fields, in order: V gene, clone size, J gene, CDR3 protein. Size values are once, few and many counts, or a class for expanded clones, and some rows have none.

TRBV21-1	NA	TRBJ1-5	CASSKGFDLNQPQHF
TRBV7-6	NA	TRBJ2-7	CASSAGNSYEQYF
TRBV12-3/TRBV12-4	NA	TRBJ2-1	CASSASGRAGYEQFF
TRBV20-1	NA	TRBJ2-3	CSAAGASDTQYF
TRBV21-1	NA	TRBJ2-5	CASSTRTVSQETQYF
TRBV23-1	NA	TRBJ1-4	CASSPKAADRICEKLFF
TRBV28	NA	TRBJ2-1	CASSFLSGNYNEQFF
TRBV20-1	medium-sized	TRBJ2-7	CSATLSGLWSDEQYF
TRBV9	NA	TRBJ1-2	CASSGERVYGYTF
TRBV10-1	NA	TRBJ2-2	CASSEWKNTGELFF
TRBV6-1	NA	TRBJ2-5	CASRFLSDRGQETQYF
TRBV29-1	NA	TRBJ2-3	CSVGLEGFDTQYF
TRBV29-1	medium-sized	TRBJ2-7	CSVGPASYEQYF
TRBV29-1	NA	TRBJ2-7	CSVEESVTYEQYF
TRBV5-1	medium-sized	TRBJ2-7	CASSLSSGTSYEQYF
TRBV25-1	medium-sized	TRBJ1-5	CASSDSNRAYQPQHF
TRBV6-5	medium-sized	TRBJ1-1	CASSYGQGMVAEAFF
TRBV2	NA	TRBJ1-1	CASSEAGGTEAFF
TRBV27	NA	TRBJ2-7	CASRTGGIAYEQYF
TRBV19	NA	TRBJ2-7	CASSMGQDFYEQYF
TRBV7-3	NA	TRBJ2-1	CASSFLPIADSYNEQFF
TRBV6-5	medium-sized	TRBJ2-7	CASSYPIGTGRYEQYF
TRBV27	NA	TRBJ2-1	CASSSGILNEQFF
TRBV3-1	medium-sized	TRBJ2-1	CASSQGTSSYNEQFF
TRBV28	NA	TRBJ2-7	CASSGGQRSGEQYF
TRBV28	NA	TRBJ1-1	CARSLYPDSLNTEAFF
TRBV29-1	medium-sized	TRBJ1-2	CSAQPGPDGYTF
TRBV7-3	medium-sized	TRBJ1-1	CASSLGGDEAFF
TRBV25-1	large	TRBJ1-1	CASSEFGTGNTEAFF
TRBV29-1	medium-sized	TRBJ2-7	CSVEEKASFSYEQYF
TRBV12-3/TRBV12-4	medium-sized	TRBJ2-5	CASSLVGQGAGETQYF
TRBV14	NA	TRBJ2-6	CASSRPDLGSGANVLTF
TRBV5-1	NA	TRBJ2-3	CASSLGQGADTQYF
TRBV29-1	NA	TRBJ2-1	CSVEGTARLGEQFF
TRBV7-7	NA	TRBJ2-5	CASSFRGQGRETQYF
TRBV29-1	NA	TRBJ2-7	CSVEGGLGGLDEQYF
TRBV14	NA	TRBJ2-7	CASSNHLTEKPSYEQYF
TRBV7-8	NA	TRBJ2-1	CASSLVLSEQFF
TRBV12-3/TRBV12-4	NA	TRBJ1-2	CASSPGHVYGYTF
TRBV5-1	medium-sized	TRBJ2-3	CASSLGPGGPHTDTQYF
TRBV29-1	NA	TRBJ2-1	CSVEDLGGSGSESEQFF
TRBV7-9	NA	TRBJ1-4	CASSLGTSTNEKLFF
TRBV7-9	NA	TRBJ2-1	CASSLVPRLATHEQFF
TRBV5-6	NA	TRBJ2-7	CASSSHRQRSYEQYF
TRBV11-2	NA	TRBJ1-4	CASSPGPGEKLFF
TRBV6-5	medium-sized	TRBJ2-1	CASSLQGVSAEQFF
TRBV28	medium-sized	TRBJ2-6	CASRESGANVLTF
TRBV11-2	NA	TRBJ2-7	CASSYGTAYEQYF
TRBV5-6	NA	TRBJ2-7	CASSFIRDEQYF
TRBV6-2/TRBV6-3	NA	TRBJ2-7	CASSYGTSGYEQYF
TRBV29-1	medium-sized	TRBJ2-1	CSLSEGAYEQFF